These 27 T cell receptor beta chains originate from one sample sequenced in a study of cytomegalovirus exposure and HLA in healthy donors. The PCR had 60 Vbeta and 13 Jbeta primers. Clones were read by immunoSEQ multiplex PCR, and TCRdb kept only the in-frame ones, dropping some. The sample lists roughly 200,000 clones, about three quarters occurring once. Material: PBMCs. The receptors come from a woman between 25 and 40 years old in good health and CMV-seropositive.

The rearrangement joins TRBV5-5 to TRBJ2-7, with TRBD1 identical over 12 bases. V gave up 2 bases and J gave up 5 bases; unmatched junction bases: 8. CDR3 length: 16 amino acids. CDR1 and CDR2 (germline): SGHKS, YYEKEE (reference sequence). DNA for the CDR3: TGTGCCAGCAGCTTCGGGGACAGGGGGCGAATCGACGAGCAGTACTTC. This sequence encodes CASSFGDRGRIDEQYF.

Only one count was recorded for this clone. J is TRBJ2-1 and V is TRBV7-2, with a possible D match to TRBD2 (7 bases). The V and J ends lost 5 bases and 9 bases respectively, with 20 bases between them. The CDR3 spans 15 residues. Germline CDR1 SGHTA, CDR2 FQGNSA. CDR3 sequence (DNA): TGTGCCAGCAGCCCTAGGGGGAGCGGGAACTTTGAGCAGTTCTTC. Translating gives CASSPRGSGNFEQFF.

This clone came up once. The DNA for the CDR3 is TGTGCCAGTAGTAGACAGCGGGAGGCCATCCTACCCTTACCCTACGAGCAGTACTTC. This encodes CASSRQREAILPLPYEQYF. The V and J genes are TRBV19 and TRBJ2-7; TRBD2 matches 9 bases. Trimming removed 4 bases from V and 2 bases from J; junction bases left unmatched: 18. The CDR3 length is 19 residues. The V gene's germline CDR1 is LNHDA and CDR2 SQIVND (reference sequence). The complete variable domain, with remaining parts taken from reference TRBV19 and TRBJ2-7, reads DGGITQSPKYLFRKEGQNVTLSCEQNLNHDAMYWYRQDPGQGLRLIYYSQIVNDFQKGDIAEGYSVSREKKESFPLTVTSAQKNPTAFYLCASSRQREAILPLPYEQYFGPGTRLTVT.

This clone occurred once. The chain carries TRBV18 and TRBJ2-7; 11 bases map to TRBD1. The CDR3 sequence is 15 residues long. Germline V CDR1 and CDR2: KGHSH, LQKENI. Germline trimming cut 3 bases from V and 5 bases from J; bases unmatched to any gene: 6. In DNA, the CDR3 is TGTGCCAGCTCACCTCTAGGACAGGGGGCCCACGAGCAGTACTTC. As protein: CASSPLGQGAHEQYF.

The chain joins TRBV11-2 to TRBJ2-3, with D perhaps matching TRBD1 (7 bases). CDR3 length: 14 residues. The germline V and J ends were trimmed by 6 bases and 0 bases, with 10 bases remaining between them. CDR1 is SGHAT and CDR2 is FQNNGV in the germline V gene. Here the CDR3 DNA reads TGTGCCAGCAGACAGGGGACTAGCACAGATACGCAGTATTTT. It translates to CASRQGTSTDTQYF. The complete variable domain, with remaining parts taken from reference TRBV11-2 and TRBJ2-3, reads EAGVAQSPRYKIIEKRQSVAFWCNPISGHATLYWYQQILGQGPKLLIQFQNNGVVDDSQLPKDRFSAERLKGVDSTLKIQPAKLEDSAVYLCASRQGTSTDTQYFGPGTRLTVL.

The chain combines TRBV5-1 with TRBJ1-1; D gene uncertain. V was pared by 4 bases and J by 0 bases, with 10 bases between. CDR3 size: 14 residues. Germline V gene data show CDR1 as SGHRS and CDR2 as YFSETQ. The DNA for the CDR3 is TGCGCCAGCAGCCTGGCCCTAGTGAACACTGAAGCTTTCTTT. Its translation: CASSLALVNTEAFF. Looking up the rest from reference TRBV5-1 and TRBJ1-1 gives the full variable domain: KAGVTQTPRYLIKTRGQQVTLSCSPISGHRSVSWYQQTPGQGLQFLFEYFSETQRNKGNFPGRFSGRQFSNSRSEMNVSTLELGDSALYLCASSLALVNTEAFFGQGTRLTVV.

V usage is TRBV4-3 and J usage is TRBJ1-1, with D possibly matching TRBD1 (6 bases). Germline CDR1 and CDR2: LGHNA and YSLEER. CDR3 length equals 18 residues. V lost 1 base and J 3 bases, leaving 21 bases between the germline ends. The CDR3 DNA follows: TGCGCCAGCAGCCAAGGACCCTATCGCGAACAGGGTGACACTGAAGCTTTCTTT. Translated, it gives CASSQGPYREQGDTEAFF.

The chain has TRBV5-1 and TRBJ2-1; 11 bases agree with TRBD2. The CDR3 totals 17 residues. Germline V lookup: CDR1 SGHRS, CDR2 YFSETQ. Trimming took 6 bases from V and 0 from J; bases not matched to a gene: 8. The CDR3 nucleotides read TGCGCCAGCAAAAGGGAGGGACTAGCGGCCTCCTACAATGAGCAGTTCTTC. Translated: CASKREGLAASYNEQFF.

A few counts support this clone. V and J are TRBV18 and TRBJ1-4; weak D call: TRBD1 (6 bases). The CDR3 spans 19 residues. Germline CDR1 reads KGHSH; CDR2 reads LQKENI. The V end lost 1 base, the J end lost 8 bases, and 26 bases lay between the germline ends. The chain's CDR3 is CASSPLTGRRSKGEEKLFF. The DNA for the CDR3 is TGTGCCAGCTCACCACTCACAGGGAGAAGAAGTAAAGGTGAAGAAAAACTGTTTTTT.

Here the CDR3 reads CATSQTGPTIYF. The CDR3 coding sequence is TGTGCCACCAGCCAGACAGGGCCCACCATATATTTT. The V call is TRBV15, the J call TRBJ1-3; TRBD1 matches at 7 bases. Trimming removed 5 bases from V and 9 bases from J; junction bases left unmatched: 4. There are 12 residues in the CDR3. CDR1 LNHNV and CDR2 YYDKDF come from the germline V gene (reference sequence).

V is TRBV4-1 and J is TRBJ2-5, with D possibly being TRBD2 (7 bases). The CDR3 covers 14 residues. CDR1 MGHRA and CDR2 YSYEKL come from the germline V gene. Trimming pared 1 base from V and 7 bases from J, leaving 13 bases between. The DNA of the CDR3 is TGCGCCAGCAGCCAAGGGCGGGGGCTGGGGACCCAGTACTTC. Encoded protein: CASSQGRGLGTQYF.

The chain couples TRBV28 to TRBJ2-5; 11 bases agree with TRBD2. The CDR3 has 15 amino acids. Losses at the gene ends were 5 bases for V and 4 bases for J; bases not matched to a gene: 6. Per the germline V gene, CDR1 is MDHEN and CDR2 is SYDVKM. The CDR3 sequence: CASSLRGTSGETQYF. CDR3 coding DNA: TGTGCCAGCAGTCTTCGAGGGACTAGCGGAGAGACCCAGTACTTC.

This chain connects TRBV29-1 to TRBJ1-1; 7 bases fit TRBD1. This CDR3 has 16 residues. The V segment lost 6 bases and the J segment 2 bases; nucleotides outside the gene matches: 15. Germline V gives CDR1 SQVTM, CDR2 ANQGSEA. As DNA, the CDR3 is TGCAGCGTAGGGCTAACCGGGACAGTCCTTAACACTGAAGCTTTCTTT. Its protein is CSVGLTGTVLNTEAFF.

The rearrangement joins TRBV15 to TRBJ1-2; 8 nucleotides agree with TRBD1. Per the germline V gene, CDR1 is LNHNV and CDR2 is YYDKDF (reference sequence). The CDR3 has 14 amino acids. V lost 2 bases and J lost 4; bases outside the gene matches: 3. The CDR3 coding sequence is TGTGCCACCAGCAGACCAGGGACAGGCTATGGCTACACCTTC. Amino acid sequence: CATSRPGTGYGYTF.

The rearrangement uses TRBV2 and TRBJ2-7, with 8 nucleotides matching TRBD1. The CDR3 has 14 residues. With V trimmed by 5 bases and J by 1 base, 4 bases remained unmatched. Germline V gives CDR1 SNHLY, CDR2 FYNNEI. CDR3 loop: CASSPGQGSYEQYF. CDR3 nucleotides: TGTGCCAGCAGTCCTGGACAGGGATCCTACGAGCAGTACTTC.

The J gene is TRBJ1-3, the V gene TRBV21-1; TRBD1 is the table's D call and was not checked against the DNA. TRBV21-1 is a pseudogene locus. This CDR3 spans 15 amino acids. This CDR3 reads CASGRTGSGGNTIYF. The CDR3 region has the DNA TGTGCCAGCGGGAGGACAGGGTCGGGTGGAAACACCATATATTTT.

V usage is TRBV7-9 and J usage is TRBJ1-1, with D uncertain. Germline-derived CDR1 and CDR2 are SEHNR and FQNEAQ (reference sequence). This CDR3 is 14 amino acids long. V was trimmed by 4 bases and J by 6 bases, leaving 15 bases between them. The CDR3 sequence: CASSSSGGFAEAFF. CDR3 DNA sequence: TGTGCCAGCAGCTCCTCGGGAGGGTTCGCTGAAGCTTTCTTT.

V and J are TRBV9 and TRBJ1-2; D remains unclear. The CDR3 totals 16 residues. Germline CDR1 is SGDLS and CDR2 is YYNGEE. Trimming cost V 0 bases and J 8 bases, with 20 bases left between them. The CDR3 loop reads CASSVDGSFGVLGYTF. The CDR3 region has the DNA TGTGCCAGCAGCGTAGACGGGAGCTTTGGGGTTTTGGGCTACACCTTC.

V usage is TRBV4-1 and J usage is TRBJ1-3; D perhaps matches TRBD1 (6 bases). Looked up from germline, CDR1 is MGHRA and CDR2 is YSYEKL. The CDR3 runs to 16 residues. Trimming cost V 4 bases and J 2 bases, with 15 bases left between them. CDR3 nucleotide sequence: TGCGCCAGCAGCCTTTTCTGGGGACAAACTGGAAACACCATATATTTT. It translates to CASSLFWGQTGNTIYF.

CDR3 nucleotides: TGTGCCAGCAGTCTGGGGGCGGGGGGCACAGATACGCAGTATTTT. Encoded protein: CASSLGAGGTDTQYF. V gene TRBV5-4 combines with J gene TRBJ2-3, with a weak D call TRBD2 (7 bases). Germline V gene sequence: CDR1 SGHNT, CDR2 YYREEE (reference sequence). The CDR3 is 15 residues long. The ends were cut back, 5 bases at V and 1 base at J, with 14 bases in the middle. Drawing the rest from reference TRBV5-4 and TRBJ2-3, the complete variable domain is ETGVTQSPTHLIKTRGQQVTLRCSSQSGHNTVSWYQQALGQGPQFIFQYYREEENGRGNFPPRFSGLQFPNYSSELNVNALELDDSALYLCASSLGAGGTDTQYFGPGTRLTVL.

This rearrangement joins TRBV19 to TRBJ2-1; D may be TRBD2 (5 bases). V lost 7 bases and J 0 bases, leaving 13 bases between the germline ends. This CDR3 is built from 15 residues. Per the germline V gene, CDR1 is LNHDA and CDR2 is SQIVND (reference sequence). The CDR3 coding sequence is TGTGCCAGTACCCCGGTTCTAGCCTCCTACAATGAGCAGTTCTTC. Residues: CASTPVLASYNEQFF.

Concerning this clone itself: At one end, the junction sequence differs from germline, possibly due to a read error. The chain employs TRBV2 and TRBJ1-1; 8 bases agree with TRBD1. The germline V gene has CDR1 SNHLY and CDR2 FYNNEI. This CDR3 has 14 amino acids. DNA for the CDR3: TGTGCCAGCCGTGACAGACAGGGGTACAGTGAAGCTTTCTTT. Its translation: CASRDRQGYSEAFF. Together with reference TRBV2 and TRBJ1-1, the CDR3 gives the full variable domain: EPEVTQTPSHQVTQMGQEVILRCVPISNHLYFYWYRQILGQKVEFLVSFYNNEISEKSEIFDDQFSVERPDGSNFTLKIRSTKLEDSAMYFCASRDRQGYSEAFFGQGTRLTVV.

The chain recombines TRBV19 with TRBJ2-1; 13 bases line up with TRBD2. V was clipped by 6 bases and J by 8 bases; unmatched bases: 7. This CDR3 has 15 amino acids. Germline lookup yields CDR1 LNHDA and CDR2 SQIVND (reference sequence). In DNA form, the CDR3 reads TGTGCCAGTAGGATACTAGCGGGGGGGCAGGATGAGCAGTTCTTC. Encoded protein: CASRILAGGQDEQFF.

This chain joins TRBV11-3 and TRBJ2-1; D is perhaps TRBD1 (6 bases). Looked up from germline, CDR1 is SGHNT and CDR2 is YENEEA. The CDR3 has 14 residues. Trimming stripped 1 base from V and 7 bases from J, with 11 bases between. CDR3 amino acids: CASSLGGQLNEQFF. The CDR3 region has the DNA TGTGCCAGCAGCTTAGGGGGACAATTGAATGAGCAGTTCTTC.

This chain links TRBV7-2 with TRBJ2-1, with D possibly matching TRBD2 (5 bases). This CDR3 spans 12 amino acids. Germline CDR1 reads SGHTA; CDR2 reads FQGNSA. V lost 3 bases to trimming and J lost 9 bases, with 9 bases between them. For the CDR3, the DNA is TGTGCCAGCAGCTTCGACTACCCTGAGCAGTTCTTC. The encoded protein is CASSFDYPEQFF. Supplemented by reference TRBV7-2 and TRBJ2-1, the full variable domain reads GAGVSQSPSNKVTEKGKDVELRCDPISGHTALYWYRQSLGQGLEFLIYFQGNSAPDKSGLPSDRFSAERTGGSVSTLTIQRTQQEDSAVYLCASSFDYPEQFFGPGTRLTVL.

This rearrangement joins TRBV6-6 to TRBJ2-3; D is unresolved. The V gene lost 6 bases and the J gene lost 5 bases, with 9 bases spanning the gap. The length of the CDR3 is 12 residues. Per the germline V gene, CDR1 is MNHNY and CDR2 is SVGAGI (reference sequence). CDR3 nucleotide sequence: TGTGCCAGCAGCCAGTCGGGAGATACGCAGTATTTT. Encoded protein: CASSQSGDTQYF.

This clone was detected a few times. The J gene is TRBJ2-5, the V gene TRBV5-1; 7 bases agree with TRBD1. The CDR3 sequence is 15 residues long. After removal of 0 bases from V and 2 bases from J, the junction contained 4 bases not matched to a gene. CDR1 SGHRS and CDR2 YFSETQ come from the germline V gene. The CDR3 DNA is TGCGCCAGCAGCTTGGGAGGGGGCCAACAAGAGACCCAGTACTTC. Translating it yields CASSLGGGQQETQYF.